This T cell receptor beta chain comes out of a study of blood T cells in healthy people across ages. PCR was performed a second time for roughly 6 to 12 cycles using a sample-barcoded 5' primer and a J-beta primer mix. Individual samples furnished no less than 3 million CDR3-containing paired-end reads apiece. Each CDR3 protein gets one entry after TCRdb re-called the 5' RACE reads with MiXCR. The table has some 900,000 distinct CDR3 sequences, 25% to 30% seen once. V dropped 0 bases and J dropped 5 bases, with 16 bases sitting between them. The CDR3 totals 16 residues. Germline assignment: CDR1 MGHRA and CDR2 YSYEKL. This clonotype was seen only a few times. Its antigen is not identified. Study-wide findings and caveats: A strong correlation was seen between TCR beta diversity and naive T cell percentage.

The chain recombines TRBV4-1 with TRBJ1-1; no clear D. The sequenced sample was blood. This TCR derives from an elderly woman in good health. CDR3 in DNA: TGCGCCAGCAGCCAAGATCAGGAACTCCTGGGGACTGAAGCTTTCTTT. This sequence encodes CASSQDQELLGTEAFF.